Following are 27 T cell receptor beta chains from one sample sequenced in a study of cytomegalovirus exposure and HLA in healthy donors. 13 Jbeta primers and 60 Vbeta primers were used for the PCR. Some clones are missing from TCRdb's copy, which holds only in-frame ones; the method was immunoSEQ multiplex PCR. The sample carries about 170,000 clones, roughly 80% recorded once. Material for sequencing was PBMCs. The receptors were sampled from a woman between 18 and 29 years old in good health and CMV-seronegative.

The gene calls are TRBV13 and TRBJ2-5, with D possibly TRBD2 on 6 matching bases. V was pared by 4 bases and J by 5 bases, with 11 bases between. CDR1 and CDR2 (germline): PRHDT, FYEKMQ (reference sequence). The CDR3 has 13 amino acids. CDR3 amino acids: CASSWGLGETQYF. CDR3 bases: TGTGCCAGCAGCTGGGGACTGGGGGAGACCCAGTACTTC.

The rearrangement joins TRBV27 to TRBJ1-1, with D uncertain. CDR1 is MNHEY and CDR2 is SMNVEV in the germline V gene (reference sequence). Trimming removed 1 base at V and 2 bases at J, with 5 bases between. The CDR3 contains 13 residues. CDR3: CASSLFGNTEAFF. CDR3 in DNA: TGTGCCAGCAGTTTATTCGGTAACACTGAAGCTTTCTTT.

The chain uses TRBV5-1 and TRBJ1-3; D is ambiguous. The CDR3 consists of 15 residues. CDR1 and CDR2 (germline): SGHRS, YFSETQ. Trimming took 4 bases from V and 0 from J, leaving 11 bases between them. CDR3 sequence: CASSLDGHSGNTIYF. In DNA, the CDR3 is TGCGCCAGCAGCCTAGACGGTCACTCTGGAAACACCATATATTTT.

This chain links TRBV6-6 with TRBJ2-5; 10 bases match TRBD2. From germline, CDR1 is MNHNY and CDR2 SVGAGI (reference sequence). The CDR3 contains 14 residues. The J segment lost 5 bases and the V segment lost 8 bases, leaving 8 bases of the junction unmatched. CDR3 in DNA: TGTGCCAGCGGTCTAGCGGGAGAGCTCGAGACCCAGTACTTC. Protein sequence: CASGLAGELETQYF.

In its sample, this clone was seen once. This chain connects TRBV5-4 to TRBJ2-7; 9 bases are a match to TRBD1. V lost 2 bases and J lost 4; bases outside the gene matches: 4. Germline CDR1 and CDR2: SGHNT and YYREEE (reference sequence). The CDR3 extends over 14 amino acids. CDR3 coding DNA: TGTGCCAGCAGCTTCACAGGGGGCGAATACGAGCAGTACTTC. Its protein product is CASSFTGGEYEQYF.

V usage is TRBV5-5 and J usage is TRBJ2-2; TRBD2 might be the D (5 bases). V was cut by 5 bases and J by 1 base, with 15 bases left in between. The CDR3 is 16 residues long. Germline V gene sequence: CDR1 SGHKS, CDR2 YYEKEE (reference sequence). CDR3 in DNA: TGTGCCAGCAGTCTAGAAAGCGGAAAGAACACCGGGGAGCTGTTTTTT. Its protein is CASSLESGKNTGELFF.

The V and J genes are TRBV27 and TRBJ2-1; 13 bases line up with TRBD2. There are 16 residues in the CDR3. With 3 bases clipped from V and 5 bases from J, the junction kept 4 bases outside the gene matches. Germline V gives CDR1 MNHEY, CDR2 SMNVEV (reference sequence). CDR3 sequence (DNA): TGTGCCAGCAGTTTCGGACTAGCGGGAGCCAACAATGAGCAGTTCTTC. This encodes CASSFGLAGANNEQFF.

This chain uses TRBV28 with TRBJ1-6; D perhaps matches TRBD1 (6 bases). Deletions cut 4 bases from V and 2 bases from J, with 12 bases between. Germline V gene data show CDR1 as MDHEN and CDR2 as SYDVKM. The CDR3 runs to 16 residues. CDR3 nucleotide sequence: TGTGCCAGCAGTTCCCAACAGGGAACCTATAATTCACCCCTCCACTTT. Translation gives CASSSQQGTYNSPLHF.

V gene TRBV28 combines with J gene TRBJ1-1; D remains unclear. The CDR3 totals 12 residues. The V gene's germline CDR1 is MDHEN and CDR2 SYDVKM. V was shortened by 7 bases and J by 4 bases, with 10 bases between the two germline ends. CDR3 coding DNA: TGTGCCAGCACCGCCGAGCCCACTGAAGCTTTCTTT. Translating gives CASTAEPTEAFF. Using reference TRBV28 and TRBJ1-1 for the parts outside the CDR3, the full variable domain is DVKVTQSSRYLVKRTGEKVFLECVQDMDHENMFWYRQDPGLGLRLIYFSYDVKMKEKGDIPEGYSVSREKKERFSLILESASTNQTSMYLCASTAEPTEAFFGQGTRLTVV.

The chain is built from TRBV9 and TRBJ1-2, with TRBD1 matching over 7 bases. Germline V gene sequence: CDR1 SGDLS, CDR2 YYNGEE. The CDR3 spans 14 residues. V lost 4 bases and J lost 8; bases outside the gene matches: 11. CDR3 nucleotide sequence: TGTGCCAGCAGCCCGGCGGGACAGTGGGAGGGCTACACCTTC. This gives the protein CASSPAGQWEGYTF.

The chain recombines TRBV25-1 with TRBJ2-1; D perhaps matches TRBD2 (5 bases). The CDR3 consists of 15 residues. The germline V gene has CDR1 MGHDK and CDR2 SYGVNS. The V end was cut by 4 bases, the J end by 3 bases, with 13 bases between. The CDR3 DNA follows: TGTGCCAGCAGTGGGAGGCTGGCAATCTACAATGAGCAGTTCTTC. Residues: CASSGRLAIYNEQFF.

The chain is built from TRBV6-6 and TRBJ1-1; 8 bases fit TRBD1. Germline assignment: CDR1 MNHNY and CDR2 SVGAGI (reference sequence). This CDR3 has 14 amino acids. Trimming removed 5 bases from V and 6 bases from J; junction bases left unmatched: 8. The CDR3 nucleotides are TGTGCCAGCAGTCGGGCAGGGGGCGTCCCTGAAGCTTTCTTT. Protein product: CASSRAGGVPEAFF.

The gene calls are TRBV10-3 and TRBJ2-7, with TRBD2 matching 9 bases. Per the germline V gene, CDR1 is ENHRY and CDR2 is SYGVKD. The CDR3 has 15 residues. V trimming: 5 bases; J trimming: 4 bases; junction bases outside the gene matches: 9. CDR3 region: CAISSLTSGIYEQYF. CDR3 sequence (DNA): TGTGCCATCAGTTCTCTGACTAGCGGTATATACGAGCAGTACTTC.

J is TRBJ1-2 and V is TRBV28; D remains unclear. CDR1 and CDR2 from the germline V gene are MDHEN and SYDVKM. The CDR3 loop spans 15 amino acids. With 4 bases removed from V and 5 bases from J, the gap between germline ends came to 17 bases. The CDR3 sequence is CASSSPAGKRYGYTF. The CDR3 region has the DNA TGTGCCAGCAGTTCCCCTGCCGGAAAGCGATATGGCTACACCTTC.

The chain combines TRBV6-5 with TRBJ1-1, with TRBD1 matching over 9 bases. J lost 1 base, V lost 6 bases, and 6 bases had no gene match. CDR1 is MNHEY, CDR2 SVGAGI, per germline. The CDR3 length is 15 residues. CDR3 coding DNA: TGTGCCAGCAGCGCCCGGGGACAGGGGAACACTGAAGCTTTCTTT. This encodes CASSARGQGNTEAFF.

This sequence joins TRBV7-2 and TRBJ2-3; D unclear. The CDR3 covers 11 residues. CDR1 and CDR2 (germline): SGHTA, FQGNSA. The V end was cut by 4 bases, the J end by 14 bases, with 13 bases between. CDR3: CASSSSPTLYF. CDR3 sequence (DNA): TGTGCCAGCAGCTCCTCCCCGACTCTGTATTTT.

The chain joins TRBV5-1 to TRBJ2-2, with 11 positions matching TRBD2. Germline values: CDR1 SGHRS, CDR2 YFSETQ. There are 17 residues in the CDR3. Germline trimming cut 0 bases from V and 6 bases from J; bases unmatched to any gene: 7. In DNA, the CDR3 is TGCGCCAGCAGCTTGGCCAGACTAGCGGGACTTCCCGGGGAGCTGTTTTTT. It is translated as CASSLARLAGLPGELFF.

V is TRBV9 and J is TRBJ1-3, with D perhaps matching TRBD1 (6 bases). V lost 4 bases and J lost 2, with 16 bases in between. The CDR3 loop spans 16 amino acids. Germline loops: CDR1 SGDLS, CDR2 YYNGEE. CDR3 in amino acids: CASSPKNRAPGNTIYF. Written as DNA, the CDR3 is TGTGCCAGCAGCCCAAAGAACAGGGCCCCTGGAAACACCATATATTTT.

This clone was counted only a few times. V is TRBV4-1 and J is TRBJ2-5, with 7 bases aligning to TRBD2. This CDR3 spans 17 amino acids. The V gene's germline CDR1 is MGHRA and CDR2 YSYEKL. The V segment lost 1 base and the J segment 0 bases; nucleotides outside the gene matches: 8. The CDR3 DNA is TGCGCCAGCAGCCAAGTATGGGGGGGGTTGTACCAAGAGACCCAGTACTTC. This encodes CASSQVWGGLYQETQYF.

V is TRBV4-3 and J is TRBJ2-5; D is perhaps TRBD2 (5 bases). In germline, CDR1 is LGHNA, CDR2 YSLEER. The CDR3 is made up of 17 amino acids. V was pared by 1 base and J by 2 bases, with 17 bases between. CDR3 region: CASSQAVARGTQETQYF. The DNA of the CDR3 is TGCGCCAGCAGCCAAGCTGTGGCTCGGGGTACACAAGAGACCCAGTACTTC.

The genes are TRBV27 and TRBJ2-1; 14 bases are shared with TRBD2. The J segment lost 0 bases and the V segment lost 5 bases, leaving 6 bases of the junction unmatched. Germline V gene data show CDR1 as MNHEY and CDR2 as SMNVEV (reference sequence). The CDR3 totals 18 residues. The CDR3 DNA is TGTGCCAGCAGTACCGGACTAGCGGGAGGTCTCTCCTACAATGAGCAGTTCTTC. Encoded protein: CASSTGLAGGLSYNEQFF.

The chain couples TRBV11-2 to TRBJ2-5; D is undetermined. The CDR3 totals 16 residues. The ends were cut back, 1 base at V and 5 bases at J, with 17 bases in the middle. Germline lookup yields CDR1 SGHAT and CDR2 FQNNGV. As DNA, the CDR3 is TGTGCCAGCAGCTTAGTGCTGGGCCCATATGGGGAGACCCAGTACTTC. It is translated as CASSLVLGPYGETQYF.

J is TRBJ1-1 and V is TRBV18; 7 nucleotides agree with TRBD1. The CDR3 is 15 amino acids. V lost 6 bases to trimming and J lost 0 bases; unmatched junction nucleotides: 7. The germline CDR1 and CDR2 sequences are KGHSH and LQKENI. The CDR3 nucleotides are TGTGCCAGCTCCCGAGGACAGGAGATGAACACTGAAGCTTTCTTT. Amino acid sequence: CASSRGQEMNTEAFF.

In DNA form, the CDR3 reads TGTGCCAGTACCCCAATGACCCAAAGGAGGACTGAAGCTTTCTTT. It translates to CASTPMTQRRTEAFF. V gene TRBV19 combines with J gene TRBJ1-1, with D unresolved. V lost 7 bases, J lost 5 bases, and 20 bases lay in between. The CDR3 has 15 residues. The germline CDR1 and CDR2 sequences are LNHDA and SQIVND (reference sequence).

V gene TRBV30 combines with J gene TRBJ2-1, with 9 bases lining up with TRBD1. Germline trimming cut 1 base from V and 6 bases from J; bases unmatched to any gene: 22. CDR1 and CDR2 (germline): GTSNPN, SVGIG (reference sequence). The CDR3 is made up of 20 amino acids. CDR3 DNA: TGTGCCTGGAGTGCAGGGACAGGGACGTTCAGCGGCCACTCCGGCAATGAGCAGTTCTTC. Its protein product is CAWSAGTGTFSGHSGNEQFF.

V is TRBV19 and J is TRBJ2-5, with a weak D call TRBD2 (6 bases). The CDR3 has 15 residues. CDR1 LNHDA and CDR2 SQIVND come from the germline V gene (reference sequence). Trimming left V 0 bases short and J 5 bases short, with 13 bases between. The CDR3 region has the DNA TGTGCCAGTAGTATAGACGGGGGACTGGGGGAGACCCAGTACTTC. Protein product: CASSIDGGLGETQYF.

This CDR3 is CASSVEENTEAFF. Written as DNA, the CDR3 is TGTGCCAGCAGTGTAGAGGAGAACACTGAAGCTTTCTTT. This rearrangement joins TRBV6-4 to TRBJ1-1, with D unresolved. The CDR3 is made up of 13 amino acids. V was shortened by 4 bases and J by 1 base, with 7 bases between the two germline ends. Germline CDR1 MRHNA, CDR2 SNTAGT.